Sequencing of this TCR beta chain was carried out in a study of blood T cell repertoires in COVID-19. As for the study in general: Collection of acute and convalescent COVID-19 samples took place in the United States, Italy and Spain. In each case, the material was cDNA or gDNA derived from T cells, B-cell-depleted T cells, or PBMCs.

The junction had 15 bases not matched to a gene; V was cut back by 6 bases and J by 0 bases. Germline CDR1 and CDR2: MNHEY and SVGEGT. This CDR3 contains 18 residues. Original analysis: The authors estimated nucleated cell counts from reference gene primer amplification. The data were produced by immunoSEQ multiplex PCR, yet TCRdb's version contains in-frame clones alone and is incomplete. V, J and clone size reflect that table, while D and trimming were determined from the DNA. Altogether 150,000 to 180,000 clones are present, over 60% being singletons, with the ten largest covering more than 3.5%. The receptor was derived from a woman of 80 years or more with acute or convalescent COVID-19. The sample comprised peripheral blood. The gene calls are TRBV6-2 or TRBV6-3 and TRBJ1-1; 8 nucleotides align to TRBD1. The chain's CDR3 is CASSDYRTWTGLNTEAFF. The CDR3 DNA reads TGTGCCAGCAGCGACTACCGCACTTGGACAGGGTTGAACACTGAAGCTTTCTTT.